This T cell receptor beta chain was captured by sequencing in a study of T cell responses to AZD1222 COVID-19 vaccine (dated by TCRdb to the early 2020s). As for the study more broadly: A total of about 250 trial participants underwent TCR sequencing, of whom about 210 had received two doses of AZD1222 and approximately 26 had received two doses of the MenACWY control vaccine. Trial participants were enrolled by age into subgroups of 18-55, 56-69 and 70-plus years, and around 150, 28 and 57 TCR-sequenced participants, respectively, were included in these subgroups.

Broad study findings and their caveats: The whole spike protein was spanned by vaccine-associated CD4 TCRs, and dominant responses were seen in regions 160-218 and 743-854. Only five or six AZD1222 recipients were SARS-CoV-2 seropositive at baseline, limiting conclusions about previously exposed vaccinees. Reportedly, close to half of the unique spike-specific TCRs recognized epitopes lying outside the regions that are mutated in the B.1.351 and B.1.1.7 variants. A significant rise in spike-specific TCR breadth and depth was observed after two AZD1222 doses relative to day 0 and relative to MenACWY recipients. In the small 56-69-year group, the increase in depth fell short of significance, most likely because of low power. Participants were mostly white British and included more females than males, and it was suggested by the authors that clonal diversity may have been underestimated. Because no samples from the day 14 peak response were available, repertoires could be characterized only after the peak T cell response.

The CDR3 regions of human TCRbeta chains were subjected to immunosequencing. Under the source paper's analysis protocol: TCRs in the repertoires were matched against a reference library of SARS-CoV-2-specific TCRs that had been generated with the MIRA antigen-specificity platform. Breadth meant the fraction of unique TCRs that were SARS-CoV-2-associated, whereas depth meant the fraction of total T cells that were SARS-CoV-2-associated. Using the MIRA data, each spike-specific TCR was mapped to the spike region that the TCR reacts to and placed in a CD4 or CD8 class. Log10-transformed breadth and depth values were compared by one-way ANOVA with Sidak's multiple comparisons tests. TCRdb carries this immuneACCESS record with in-frame sequences only. Its versions omit some clonotypes, under half of them owing to an unresolved V gene in the studies checked, with the rest unexplained. D and trimming were read from the DNA, whereas the V and J calls and clone size are those reported in that table. This sample is represented by around 88,000 clones; roughly 86% of them were singletons. Approximately 2.6% of the sample is taken by the ten largest.

The CDR3 runs 15 amino acids, cysteine and phenylalanine included. The entry retains the CDR3 DNA only, 45 bases that are in frame from base 1. From V the trimming removes 0 bases and from J it removes 4 bases, while the gene matches leave 3 bases of the junction unaccounted for. Reading the germline V gene gives CDR1 SGHRS and CDR2 YFSETQ. Comment on this clone: Its antigen specificity is not known. No qualities accompany the bases; no much larger clone lies one base away.

The time point label on this specimen signifies: baseline before first vaccination. The treatment or condition label for this specimen denotes: meningococcal conjugate vaccine given as trial control. The vaccinee samples were drawn from two UK trials, COV001 and COV002, one of which was a single-blind randomized controlled phase 2/3 trial testing AZD1222 (ChAdOx1 nCoV-19) in healthy adults. For TCRbeta chain sequencing, PBMC samples were collected from trial participants at day 0 and at day 28 after the second dose. The TCR originated in an adult in good health. The receptor chain draws on TRBV5-1 and TRBJ1-3, and TRBD1 aligns with 8 junction nucleotides. The sample consisted of peripheral blood, taken on day 0 of MenACWY control vaccination. Here is the DNA: TGCGCCAGCAGCTTGGTGCAGGGGGCCGGAAACACCATATATTTT. This encodes CASSLVQGAGNTIYF.